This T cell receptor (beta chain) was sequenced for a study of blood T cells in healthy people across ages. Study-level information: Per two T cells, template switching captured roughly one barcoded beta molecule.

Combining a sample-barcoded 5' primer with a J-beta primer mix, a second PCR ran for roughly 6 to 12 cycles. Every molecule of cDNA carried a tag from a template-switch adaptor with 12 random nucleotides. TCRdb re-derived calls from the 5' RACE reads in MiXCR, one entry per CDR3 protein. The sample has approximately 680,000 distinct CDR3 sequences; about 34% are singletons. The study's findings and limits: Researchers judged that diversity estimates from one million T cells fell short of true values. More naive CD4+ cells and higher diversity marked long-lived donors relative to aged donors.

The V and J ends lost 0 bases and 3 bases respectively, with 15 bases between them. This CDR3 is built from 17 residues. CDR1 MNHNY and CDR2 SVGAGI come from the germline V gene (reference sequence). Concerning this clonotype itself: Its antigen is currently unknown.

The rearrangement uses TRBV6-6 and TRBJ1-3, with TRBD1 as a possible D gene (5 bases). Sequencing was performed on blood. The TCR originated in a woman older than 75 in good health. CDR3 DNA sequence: TGTGCCAGCAGTTACTCGGTCTCCCGGGGCGTTGGAAACACCATATATTTT. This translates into CASSYSVSRGVGNTIYF.